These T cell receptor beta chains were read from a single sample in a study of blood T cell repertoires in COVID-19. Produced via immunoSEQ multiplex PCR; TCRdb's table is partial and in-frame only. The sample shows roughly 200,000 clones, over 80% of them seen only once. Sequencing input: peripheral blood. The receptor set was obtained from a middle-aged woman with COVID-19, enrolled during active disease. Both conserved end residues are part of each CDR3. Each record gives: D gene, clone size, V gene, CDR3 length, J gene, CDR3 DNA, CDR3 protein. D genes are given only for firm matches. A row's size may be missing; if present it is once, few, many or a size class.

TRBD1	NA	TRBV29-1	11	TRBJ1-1	TGCAGCGTAGACAGGGGTGCTGAAGCTTTCTTT	CSVDRGAEAFF
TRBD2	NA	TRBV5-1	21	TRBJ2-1	TGCGCCAGCAGCTCTTTCGGACTAGCGGGGGCCCACATGAGCTCCTACAATGAGCAGTTCTTC	CASSSFGLAGAHMSSYNEQFF
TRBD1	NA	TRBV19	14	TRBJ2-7	TGTGCCAGTAGCCTACAGGGGGCTACCTACGAGCAGTACTTC	CASSLQGATYEQYF
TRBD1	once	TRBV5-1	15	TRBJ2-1	TGCGCCAGCCAACGGGGACAGGGTACCTACAATGAGCAGTTCTTC	CASQRGQGTYNEQFF
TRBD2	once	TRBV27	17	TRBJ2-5	TGTGCCAGCAGTTCCACGACTAGCGGGAGGGCCCAAGAGACCCAGTACTTC	CASSSTTSGRAQETQYF
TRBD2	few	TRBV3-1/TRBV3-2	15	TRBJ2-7	TGTGCCAGCAGCCAAGATTTGGGGGGGAGCGCCGAGCAGTACTTC	CASSQDLGGSAEQYF
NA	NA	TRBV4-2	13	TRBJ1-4	TGTGCCAGCAGCCAAGGATCCTGGGGCGAACTGTTTTTT	CASSQGSWGELFF
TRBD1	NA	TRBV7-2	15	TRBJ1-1	TGTGCCAGCAGCACGACTGGACAGGGAATCGCTGAAGCTTTCTTT	CASSTTGQGIAEAFF
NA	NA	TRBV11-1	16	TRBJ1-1	TGTGCCAGCAGCGCTTTTTCAGGCTACAACCACCCTGAAGCTTTCTTT	CASSAFSGYNHPEAFF
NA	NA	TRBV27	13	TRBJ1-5	TGTGCCAGCAGCCGGGTTGGCAATCAGCCCCAGCATTTT	CASSRVGNQPQHF
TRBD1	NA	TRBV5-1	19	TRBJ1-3	TGCGCCAGCAGCTTGTTTGCTCTCCTGGCAGGGGGCTCTGGAAACACCATATATTTT	CASSLFALLAGGSGNTIYF
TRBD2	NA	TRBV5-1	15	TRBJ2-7	TGCGCCAGCAGCCGGACTAGCGGGGAAACCTACGAGCAGTACTTC	CASSRTSGETYEQYF
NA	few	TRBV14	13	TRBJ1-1	TGTGCCAGCAGCCGAGGGAGTAACACTGAAGCTTTCTTT	CASSRGSNTEAFF
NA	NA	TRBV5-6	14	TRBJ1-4	TGTGCCAGCACCATACAGCCCACTAATGAAAAACTGTTTTTT	CASTIQPTNEKLFF
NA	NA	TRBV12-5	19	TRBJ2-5	TGTGCTAGTGGATTAGCCGTGGTTCACAGGAGCCGATTTCAAGAGACCCAGTACTTC	CASGLAVVHRSRFQETQYF
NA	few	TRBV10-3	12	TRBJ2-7	TGTGCCATCAGTTCAGGGGTGTACGAGCAGTACTTC	CAISSGVYEQYF
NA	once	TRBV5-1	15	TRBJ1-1	TGCGCCAGCAGCCCCTGGGGGACACTGAACACTGAAGCTTTCTTT	CASSPWGTLNTEAFF
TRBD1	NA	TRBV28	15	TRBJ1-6	TGTGCCAGCAGCCCCTTGGCAGGGGGATTATCACCCCTCCACTTT	CASSPLAGGLSPLHF
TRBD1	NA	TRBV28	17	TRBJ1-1	TGTGCCAGCATATCGGACGCTGAGGGGGCTTTGAACACTGAAGCTTTCTTT	CASISDAEGALNTEAFF
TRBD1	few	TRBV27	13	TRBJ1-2	TGTGCCAGCAGTTCCACAGGGGTGGATGGCTACACCTTC	CASSSTGVDGYTF
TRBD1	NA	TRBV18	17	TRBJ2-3	TGTGCCAGCTCGTCCCGGGACAGGGGGCGAGGCACAGATACGCAGTATTTT	CASSSRDRGRGTDTQYF
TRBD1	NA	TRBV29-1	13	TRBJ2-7	TGCAGCGGATGGACAGGGGGCTCCTACGAGCAGTACTTC	CSGWTGGSYEQYF
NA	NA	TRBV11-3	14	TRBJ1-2	TGTGCCAGCAGCTCGAACCAGGGTAAGGATGGCTACACCTTC	CASSSNQGKDGYTF
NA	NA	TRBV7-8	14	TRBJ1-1	TGTGCCAGCAATGAAAGGGGCGGGAACACTGAAGCTTTCTTT	CASNERGGNTEAFF
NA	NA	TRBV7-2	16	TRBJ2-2	TGTGCCAGCAGCTCGAGGGGGTCCTCGAACACCGGGGAGCTGTTTTTT	CASSSRGSSNTGELFF
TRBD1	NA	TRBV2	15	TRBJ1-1	TGTGCCAGCAGCTTAGGACAGGCATGGGACACTGAAGCTTTCTTT	CASSLGQAWDTEAFF
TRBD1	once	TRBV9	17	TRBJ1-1	TGTGCCAGCAGCGTTTTGTGGACAGGGAGGGTGAACACTGAAGCTTTCTTT	CASSVLWTGRVNTEAFF
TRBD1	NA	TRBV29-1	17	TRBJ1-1	TGCAGCGTTGAAGACCACGGGACAGGGGGTGAGGACACTGAAGCTTTCTTT	CSVEDHGTGGEDTEAFF